The TCR beta chain described here comes from a study of shared T cell receptors in the human thymus. Some clones are missing from TCRdb's copy, which holds only in-frame ones; the method was immunoSEQ multiplex PCR. The sample has approximately 68,000 clones; 90% to 95% are singletons. Germline CDR1 MNHEY, CDR2 SMNVEV (reference sequence). Between the trimmed V and J ends, which lost 4 bases and 5 bases, there was a span of 10 bases. The CDR3 is made up of 13 amino acids. This receptor was taken from a human donor. Sequencing used thymocytes. V and J are TRBV27 and TRBJ2-3, with D perhaps TRBD1 (6 bases). DNA for the CDR3: TGTGCCAGCAGTTACAGGGTGGGAGATACGCAGTATTTT. Encoded protein: CASSYRVGDTQYF.